The clone carrying this TCR beta chain was seen only a few times. Its antigen remains unidentified. V was pared by 7 bases and J by 1 base, with 14 bases between. The CDR3 has 14 amino acids. RNA transcripts served as template for amplifying TCR beta CDR3 sequences. An opening RT-PCR round employed HTBI primers and preceded a second-round multiplex PCR. MiXCR, applied by TCRdb to the multiplex PCR reads, yields one record per CDR3 protein. This sample has 680,000 or so distinct CDR3 sequences, with approximately 22% found just once. The evidence that diagnosis relied on was clinical symptoms, serum thyroxine, TRAb, thyroid ultrasound and orbital computed tomography. Fresh peripheral blood (about 10 ml) yielded the PBMCs. This entry is derived from a study of Graves' ophthalmopathy and Graves' hyperthyroidism. Study conclusions and caveats: It was with 65% to 71% sensitivity and approximately 72% specificity that the model predicted ophthalmopathy progression. Blood was where most expanded thyroid clonotypes above 0.001 frequency also turned up.

Sequencing was performed on peripheral blood. V usage is TRBV12-3 or TRBV12-4 and J usage is TRBJ2-7; unclear D gene. This receptor was taken from a young woman with stable Graves' hyperthyroidism. Some clones in this sample may be carry-over from other donors' samples. In DNA form, the CDR3 reads TGTGCCAGCACCCGAGACGGATTATCCTACGAGCAGTACTTC. It specifies CASTRDGLSYEQYF.